The 15 T cell receptor beta chains reported below all come from one sample, sequenced in a study of cytomegalovirus exposure and HLA in healthy donors. This PCR relied on a set of 60 Vbeta primers and 13 Jbeta primers. The method was immunoSEQ multiplex PCR; TCRdb's version includes in-frame clones alone and lacks a portion of them. Of fewer than 200,000 clones listed, approximately 78% are singletons. Sequencing input: PBMCs. The receptors here all came from a young woman in good health and CMV-seronegative.

V and J are TRBV7-9 and TRBJ2-1, with D possibly being TRBD1 (6 bases). V was shortened by 2 bases and J by 6 bases, with 14 bases between the two germline ends. The germline V gene encodes CDR1 SEHNR and CDR2 FQNEAQ (reference sequence). The CDR3 length is 15 residues. The DNA for the CDR3 is TGTGCCAGCAGCTTACAGGGGATAGGAGTCAATGAGCAGTTCTTC. Its translation: CASSLQGIGVNEQFF.

This chain uses TRBV27 with TRBJ2-7, with 7 bases aligning to TRBD1. The CDR3 runs 16 residues. Trimming took 3 bases from V and 2 from J; bases not matched to a gene: 10. The germline V gene has CDR1 MNHEY and CDR2 SMNVEV (reference sequence). CDR3 sequence: CASSFLIGGNTYEQYF. The DNA of the CDR3 is TGTGCCAGCAGTTTCTTAATAGGGGGCAATACCTACGAGCAGTACTTC.

V gene TRBV5-1 combines with J gene TRBJ1-1; TRBD1 aligns across 9 bases. This CDR3 spans 16 amino acids. Germline V gene data show CDR1 as SGHRS and CDR2 as YFSETQ. V was pared by 3 bases and J by 1 base, with 7 bases of the junction left unmatched. CDR3 DNA: TGCGCCAGCAGCTGGGGACAGGGTCGGAAGAACACTGAAGCTTTCTTT. This encodes CASSWGQGRKNTEAFF.

The rearrangement joins TRBV27 to TRBJ2-7; 8 bases are shared with TRBD1. CDR1 MNHEY and CDR2 SMNVEV come from the germline V gene (reference sequence). The V and J ends lost 3 bases and 5 bases, in that order; junction bases with no gene match: 9. The CDR3 contains 15 residues. CDR3 amino acids: CASSFKRTGGNEQYF. The CDR3 region has the DNA TGTGCCAGCAGTTTTAAGCGTACAGGGGGGAACGAGCAGTACTTC.

J is TRBJ2-7 and V is TRBV6-6; 7 bases are a match to TRBD2. Germline V CDR1 and CDR2: MNHNY, SVGAGI (reference sequence). The J segment lost 1 base and the V segment lost 5 bases, leaving 11 bases of the junction unmatched. The CDR3 contains 16 residues. The CDR3 DNA is TGTGCCAGCAGTATAAGCCGGGGAGGGATGTCCTACGAGCAGTACTTC. Translated: CASSISRGGMSYEQYF.

The genes are TRBV6-6 and TRBJ2-1; D gene ambiguous. V was shortened by 0 bases and J by 5 bases, with 11 bases between the two germline ends. This CDR3 is 15 amino acids long. CDR1 and CDR2 (germline): MNHNY, SVGAGI (reference sequence). CDR3 in amino acids: CASSYSSRPNNEQFF. Written as DNA, the CDR3 is TGTGCCAGCAGTTACTCGTCGCGGCCAAACAATGAGCAGTTCTTC.

The table lists this clone with a count of one. This chain uses TRBV2 with TRBJ2-3; possible D gene TRBD2, 6 bases. CDR3 length: 13 residues. Germline lookup yields CDR1 SNHLY and CDR2 FYNNEI. V lost 4 bases, J lost 5 bases, and 10 bases lay in between. CDR3 loop: CASSARDRDTQYF. CDR3 nucleotides: TGTGCCAGCAGTGCGCGGGATAGAGATACGCAGTATTTT.

The rearrangement uses TRBV18 and TRBJ2-7; no clear D gene. CDR3 size: 13 residues. Trimming shortened V by 0 bases and J by 2 bases, and 5 bases separated the two germline ends. Germline V gene data show CDR1 as KGHSH and CDR2 as LQKENI. CDR3: CASSPPNTYEQYF. In DNA, the CDR3 is TGTGCCAGCTCACCACCGAACACCTACGAGCAGTACTTC.

The rearrangement uses TRBV11-2 and TRBJ1-3; 11 nucleotides line up with TRBD1. The CDR3 covers 17 residues. Germline-derived CDR1 and CDR2 are SGHAT and FQNNGV. V lost 3 bases to trimming and J lost 0 bases; unmatched junction nucleotides: 4. CDR3 amino acids: CASSLWTGGSSGNTIYF. The CDR3 nucleotides read TGTGCCAGCAGCTTGTGGACAGGGGGCTCCTCTGGAAACACCATATATTTT. Together with reference TRBV11-2 and TRBJ1-3, the CDR3 gives the full variable domain: EAGVAQSPRYKIIEKRQSVAFWCNPISGHATLYWYQQILGQGPKLLIQFQNNGVVDDSQLPKDRFSAERLKGVDSTLKIQPAKLEDSAVYLCASSLWTGGSSGNTIYFGEGSWLTVV.

This chain links TRBV21-1 with TRBJ2-3; TRBD2, the D gene given by the table, was not confirmed from the DNA. TRBV21-1 is a pseudogene locus. CDR3 length: 16 amino acids. The CDR3 DNA reads TGTGCCAGCAGCAAAACCCTCCCAGGGAGGGAAGATACGCAGTATTTT. It is translated as CASSKTLPGREDTQYF.

For the CDR3, the DNA is TGTGCCAGCAGTAAAACCGGGACTAGCGGGATGCACTACGAGCAGTACTTC. Its protein is CASSKTGTSGMHYEQYF. This chain joins TRBV2 and TRBJ2-7; 13 nucleotides line up with TRBD2. Germline loops: CDR1 SNHLY, CDR2 FYNNEI. This CDR3 has 17 amino acids. V lost 5 bases and J lost 3; bases outside the gene matches: 10.

The chain carries TRBV7-2 and TRBJ2-1, with 8 bases fitting TRBD1. Germline values: CDR1 SGHTA, CDR2 FQGNSA. Trimming took 6 bases from V and 11 from J; bases not matched to a gene: 6. The CDR3 extends over 12 amino acids. The CDR3 sequence is CASSSGGGKQFF. DNA of the CDR3: TGTGCCAGCAGTTCAGGGGGCGGGAAGCAGTTCTTC.

This chain connects TRBV18 to TRBJ2-2; perhaps TRBD1 as D (5 bases). The CDR3 covers 16 residues. Germline V gene data show CDR1 as KGHSH and CDR2 as LQKENI. V dropped 2 bases and J dropped 4 bases, with 14 bases sitting between them. The CDR3 here is CASSPDRTWGTGELFF. The CDR3 DNA reads as TGTGCCAGCTCACCAGATCGGACATGGGGCACCGGGGAGCTGTTTTTT.

This chain links TRBV5-4 with TRBJ2-3; 11 bases are a match to TRBD1. Germline V lookup: CDR1 SGHNT, CDR2 YYREEE (reference sequence). The CDR3 loop spans 16 amino acids. Trimming cost V 3 bases and J 5 bases; bases outside gene matches: 8. The CDR3 bases are TGTGCCAGCAGCTCCGGGACAGGGGGGAAGAAAGATACGCAGTATTTT. Translating it yields CASSSGTGGKKDTQYF. Using reference TRBV5-4 and TRBJ2-3 for the parts outside the CDR3, the full variable domain is ETGVTQSPTHLIKTRGQQVTLRCSSQSGHNTVSWYQQALGQGPQFIFQYYREEENGRGNFPPRFSGLQFPNYSSELNVNALELDDSALYLCASSSGTGGKKDTQYFGPGTRLTVL.

This clone was detected only once. This chain connects TRBV6-6 to TRBJ1-1; D ambiguous. Germline loops: CDR1 MNHNY, CDR2 SVGAGI (reference sequence). The germline V and J ends were trimmed by 2 bases and 8 bases, with 9 bases remaining between them. The CDR3 runs 12 residues. The chain's CDR3 is CASSYETLEAFF. The CDR3 nucleotides are TGTGCCAGCAGTTACGAGACACTGGAAGCTTTCTTT.